The source of this T cell receptor (beta chain) is a study of cytotoxic CD8 clonotypes in ibrutinib-treated CLL. Overall study findings and caveats: Higher circulating CD8+ T-cell counts strongly accompanied higher baseline clonality, above age-matched healthy donors. Public clonotypes, found uncommonly, either contracted or stayed stable on treatment.

The CDR3 has 16 amino acids. Germline CDR1 SSHAT, CDR2 FNYEAQ (reference sequence). As regards this clone: Its antigen is currently unknown. A read error may account for a junction end that differs from germline.

A 1 in 200,000 to 1 in 1 million T cell depth was the sequencing target. Only in-frame clones appear in the TCRdb table, and some are missing; sequencing was by immunoSEQ multiplex PCR. The table includes a few hundred thousand clones, 60% to 75% detected once. This clonotype was sampled from a human donor with chronic lymphocytic leukemia. Material: PBMCs, obtained after 24 months of ibrutinib treatment. The V and J genes are TRBV7-7 and TRBJ2-3; TRBD2 matches 13 bases. The CDR3 nucleotides are TGTGCTAGCAGCAAACAACTAGCGGGAGGGACAGATACGCAGTATTTT. Its protein is CASSKQLAGGTDTQYF. The entire variable domain, with the rest obtained from reference TRBV7-7 and TRBJ2-3, is as follows: GAGVSQSPRYKVTKRGQDVTLRCDPISSHATLYWYQQALGQGPEFLTYFNYEAQPDKSGLPSDRFSAERPEGSISTLTIQRTEQRDSAMYRCASSKQLAGGTDTQYFGPGTRLTVL.